The 13 T cell receptor beta chains reported below all come from one sample, sequenced in a study of blood T cell repertoires in COVID-19. Only in-frame clones appear in the TCRdb table, and some are missing; sequencing was by immunoSEQ multiplex PCR. The profile shows 70,000 to 95,000 clones, about 80% of them singletons. Sequencing input: peripheral blood. The receptors derive from a human donor in a cohort sampled during active COVID-19.

J is TRBJ2-2 and V is TRBV4-2; D ambiguous. Germline V gives CDR1 LGHNA, CDR2 YNFKEQ. V was pared by 0 bases and J by 5 bases, with 22 bases between. CDR3 length equals 19 residues. The CDR3 coding sequence is TGTGCCAGCAGCCAAGACGCGTCCCTCCCAGGCCCCGATACCGGGGAGCTGTTTTTT. Translated, it gives CASSQDASLPGPDTGELFF.

This chain links TRBV28 with TRBJ1-1; TRBD1 aligns across 8 bases. Germline V lookup: CDR1 MDHEN, CDR2 SYDVKM. V dropped 6 bases and J dropped 0; count of bases not matched to a gene: 3. The CDR3 contains 14 residues. The CDR3 coding sequence is TGTGCCAGCAGGGGGACAGGACTGAACACTGAAGCTTTCTTT. It codes for CASRGTGLNTEAFF.

The chain joins TRBV27 to TRBJ1-5; unclear D gene. CDR1 MNHEY and CDR2 SMNVEV come from the germline V gene (reference sequence). The CDR3 length is 13 residues. The V end was cut by 6 bases, the J end by 3 bases, with 9 bases between. The CDR3 coding sequence is TGTGCCAGCAGGGGGAGTAACAATCAGCCCCAGCATTTT. It yields the protein CASRGSNNQPQHF.

The J gene is TRBJ1-2, the V gene TRBV24-1; 8 nucleotides line up with TRBD1. The CDR3 spans 14 residues. Germline-derived CDR1 and CDR2 are KGHDR and SFDVKD. V was pared by 1 base and J by 4 bases, with 1 base of the junction left unmatched. CDR3 nucleotide sequence: TGTGCCACCAGTGATTTAGACAGGGGCTATGGCTACACCTTC. Translating gives CATSDLDRGYGYTF.

The genes are TRBV5-4 and TRBJ2-1; 8 positions match TRBD2. Germline trimming cut 2 bases from V and 5 bases from J; bases unmatched to any gene: 12. CDR3 length: 17 amino acids. CDR1 is SGHNT, CDR2 YYREEE, per germline (reference sequence). CDR3 nucleotides: TGTGCCAGCAGCTTTGGGGCGGGAGGCCCGAGGAACAATGAGCAGTTCTTC. It specifies CASSFGAGGPRNNEQFF.

This chain uses TRBV3-1 (or the pseudogene TRBV3-2) with TRBJ2-1, with D possibly matching TRBD1 (5 bases). CDR3 length equals 15 residues. V lost 4 bases and J lost 6, with 16 bases in between. Germline-derived CDR1 and CDR2 are LGHDT and YNNKEL (reference sequence). CDR3 coding DNA: TGTGCCAGCAGCCGACGGACCCAAGGGGTCAATGAGCAGTTCTTC. Translating gives CASSRRTQGVNEQFF.

This rearrangement joins TRBV7-2 to TRBJ1-2; 9 bases align to TRBD1. Germline V lookup: CDR1 SGHTA, CDR2 FQGNSA. The V segment lost 4 bases and the J segment 4 bases; nucleotides outside the gene matches: 4. The CDR3 sequence is 14 residues long. CDR3 amino acids: CASSWETGGYGYTF. CDR3 nucleotides: TGTGCCAGCAGCTGGGAGACAGGGGGCTATGGCTACACCTTC.

The rearrangement uses TRBV5-8 and TRBJ1-5; D is ambiguous. CDR3 length: 15 residues. The germline V gene has CDR1 SGHTS and CDR2 YDEGEE. V dropped 4 bases and J dropped 3 bases, with 14 bases sitting between them. Here the CDR3 DNA reads TGTGCCAGCAGCCCCCGGAGGGCTGCCAATCAGCCCCAGCATTTT. Encoded protein: CASSPRRAANQPQHF.

V is TRBV28 and J is TRBJ1-2; a possible D gene is TRBD1 (5 bases). The germline gives CDR1 MDHEN, CDR2 SYDVKM. The V gene lost 2 bases and the J gene lost 7 bases, with 11 bases spanning the gap. This CDR3 has 13 amino acids. As DNA, the CDR3 is TGTGCCAGCAGTTTAATCGCAGGGCTTGGCTACACCTTC. Amino acids: CASSLIAGLGYTF.

V and J are TRBV28 and TRBJ2-1, with 7 bases fitting TRBD2. This CDR3 comprises 14 residues. The V gene end was trimmed by 5 bases and the J gene end by 5 bases; junction bases not matched to a gene: 6. Germline V CDR1 and CDR2: MDHEN, SYDVKM. The CDR3 nucleotides are TGTGCCAGCAGTCCCGGGACTACCAACAATGAGCAGTTCTTC. It yields the protein CASSPGTTNNEQFF.

The rearrangement joins TRBV28 to TRBJ2-1; 8 bases fit TRBD2. The V gene end was trimmed by 3 bases and the J gene end by 10 bases; junction bases not matched to a gene: 17. The CDR3 covers 17 residues. Per the germline V gene, CDR1 is MDHEN and CDR2 is SYDVKM. The CDR3 sequence is CASSLERESPSRWEQFF. CDR3 coding DNA: TGTGCCAGCAGTTTGGAGCGGGAGTCCCCCAGTCGTTGGGAGCAGTTCTTC.

This chain uses TRBV7-2 with TRBJ2-5, with D possibly TRBD2 on 7 matching bases. CDR3 length: 15 amino acids. With 0 bases removed from V and 5 bases from J, the gap between germline ends came to 13 bases. Germline V lookup: CDR1 SGHTA, CDR2 FQGNSA. CDR3 region: CASSLAGGPWETQYF. The DNA of the CDR3 is TGTGCCAGCAGCTTAGCGGGGGGGCCGTGGGAGACCCAGTACTTC.

The rearrangement links TRBV5-4 to TRBJ2-2; 8 nucleotides line up with TRBD2. J gave up 8 bases and V 3 bases, and 3 bases lay outside the gene matches. This CDR3 spans 13 amino acids. CDR1 and CDR2 (germline): SGHNT, YYREEE (reference sequence). The CDR3: CASSSGLEGELFF. In nucleotides, the CDR3 is TGTGCCAGCAGCTCGGGACTAGAGGGGGAGCTGTTTTTT.